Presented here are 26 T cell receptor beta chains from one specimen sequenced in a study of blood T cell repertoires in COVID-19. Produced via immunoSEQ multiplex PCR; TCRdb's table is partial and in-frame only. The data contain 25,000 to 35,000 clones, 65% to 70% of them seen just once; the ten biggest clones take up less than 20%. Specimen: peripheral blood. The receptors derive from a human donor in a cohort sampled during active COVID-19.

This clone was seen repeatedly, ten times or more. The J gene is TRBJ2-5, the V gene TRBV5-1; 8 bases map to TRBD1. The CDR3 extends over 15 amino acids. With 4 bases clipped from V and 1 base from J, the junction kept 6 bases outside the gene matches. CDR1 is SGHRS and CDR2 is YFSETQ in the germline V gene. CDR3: CASSVDRVGQETQYF. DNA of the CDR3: TGCGCCAGCAGCGTGGACAGGGTGGGCCAAGAGACCCAGTACTTC.

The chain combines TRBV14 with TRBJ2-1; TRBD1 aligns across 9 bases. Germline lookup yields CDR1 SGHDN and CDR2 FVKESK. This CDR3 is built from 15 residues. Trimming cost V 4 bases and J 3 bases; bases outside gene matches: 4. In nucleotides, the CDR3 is TGTGCCAGCAGCCTCGGGACAGGGTACTACAATGAGCAGTTCTTC. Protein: CASSLGTGYYNEQFF.

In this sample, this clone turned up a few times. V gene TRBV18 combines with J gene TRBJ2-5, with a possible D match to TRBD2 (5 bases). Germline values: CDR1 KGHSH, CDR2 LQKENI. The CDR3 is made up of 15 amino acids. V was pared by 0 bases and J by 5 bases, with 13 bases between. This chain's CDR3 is CASSPPLGIGETQYF. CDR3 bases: TGTGCCAGCTCACCACCACTAGGGATTGGTGAGACCCAGTACTTC.

The CDR3 coding sequence is TGTGCCAGCAGTGAAGCATATAGCAATCAGCCCCAGCATTTT. Translating gives CASSEAYSNQPQHF. The rearrangement uses TRBV6-1 and TRBJ1-5, with D unresolved. V lost 0 bases, J lost 0 bases, and 3 bases lay in between. The CDR3 consists of 14 residues. In germline, CDR1 is MNHNS, CDR2 SASEGT.

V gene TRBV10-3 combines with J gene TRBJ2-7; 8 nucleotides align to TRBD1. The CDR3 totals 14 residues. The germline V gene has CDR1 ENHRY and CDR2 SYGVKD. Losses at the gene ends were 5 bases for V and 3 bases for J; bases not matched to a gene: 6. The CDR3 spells CAISMTGTGYEQYF. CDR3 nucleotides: TGTGCCATCAGTATGACCGGGACAGGCTACGAGCAGTACTTC.

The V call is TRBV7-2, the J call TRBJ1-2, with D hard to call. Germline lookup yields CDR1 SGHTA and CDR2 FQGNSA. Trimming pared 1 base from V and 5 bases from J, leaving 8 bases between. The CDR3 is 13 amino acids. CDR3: CASSLGAPYGYTF. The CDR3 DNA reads TGTGCCAGCAGCTTAGGGGCCCCGTATGGCTACACCTTC.

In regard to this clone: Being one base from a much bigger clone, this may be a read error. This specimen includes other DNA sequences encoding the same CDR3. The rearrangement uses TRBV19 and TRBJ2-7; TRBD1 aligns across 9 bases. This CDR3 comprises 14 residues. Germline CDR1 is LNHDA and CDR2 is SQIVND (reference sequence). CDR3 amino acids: CASSQGQGSYEQYF. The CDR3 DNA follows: TGTGCCAGTAGTCAAGGACAGGGGTCCTATGAGCAGTACTTC.

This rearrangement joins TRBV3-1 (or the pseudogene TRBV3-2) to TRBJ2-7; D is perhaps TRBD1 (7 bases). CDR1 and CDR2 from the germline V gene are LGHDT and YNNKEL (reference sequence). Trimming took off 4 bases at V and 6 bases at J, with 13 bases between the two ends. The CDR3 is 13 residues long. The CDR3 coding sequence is TGTGCCAGCAGCCCAAGGCAGGGGGGCGAGCAGTACTTC. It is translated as CASSPRQGGEQYF.

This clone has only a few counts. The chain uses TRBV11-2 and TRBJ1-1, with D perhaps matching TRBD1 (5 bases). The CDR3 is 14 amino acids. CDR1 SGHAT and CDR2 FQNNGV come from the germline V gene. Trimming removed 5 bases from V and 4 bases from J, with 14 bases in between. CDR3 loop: CASSKHGQGTEAFF. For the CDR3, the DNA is TGTGCCAGCAGCAAACACGGTCAGGGCACTGAAGCTTTCTTT.

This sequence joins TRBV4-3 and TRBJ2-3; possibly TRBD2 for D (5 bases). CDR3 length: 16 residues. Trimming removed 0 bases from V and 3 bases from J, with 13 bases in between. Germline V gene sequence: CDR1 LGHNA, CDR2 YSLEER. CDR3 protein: CASSQDRAVGTDTQYF. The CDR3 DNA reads TGCGCCAGCAGCCAAGATAGAGCGGTGGGGACAGATACGCAGTATTTT.

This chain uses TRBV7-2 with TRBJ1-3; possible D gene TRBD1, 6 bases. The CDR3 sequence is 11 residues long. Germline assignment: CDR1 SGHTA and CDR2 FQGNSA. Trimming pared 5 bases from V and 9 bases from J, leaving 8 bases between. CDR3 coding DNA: TGTGCCAGCAGCGAAGGGGGCACCATATATTTT. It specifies CASSEGGTIYF.

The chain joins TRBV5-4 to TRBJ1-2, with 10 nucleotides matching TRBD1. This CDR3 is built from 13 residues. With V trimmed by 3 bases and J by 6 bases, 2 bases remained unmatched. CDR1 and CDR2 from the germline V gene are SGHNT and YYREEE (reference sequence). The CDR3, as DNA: TGTGCCAGCAGCTCGACAGGGGGCAATGGCTACACCTTC. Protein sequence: CASSSTGGNGYTF. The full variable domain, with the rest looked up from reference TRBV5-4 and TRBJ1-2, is ETGVTQSPTHLIKTRGQQVTLRCSSQSGHNTVSWYQQALGQGPQFIFQYYREEENGRGNFPPRFSGLQFPNYSSELNVNALELDDSALYLCASSSTGGNGYTFGSGTRLTVV.

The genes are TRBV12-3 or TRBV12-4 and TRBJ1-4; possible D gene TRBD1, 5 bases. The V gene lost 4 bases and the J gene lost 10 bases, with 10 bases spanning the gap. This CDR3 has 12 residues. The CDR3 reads CASSWDLGKLFF. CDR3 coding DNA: TGTGCCAGCAGTTGGGACTTAGGAAAACTGTTTTTT.

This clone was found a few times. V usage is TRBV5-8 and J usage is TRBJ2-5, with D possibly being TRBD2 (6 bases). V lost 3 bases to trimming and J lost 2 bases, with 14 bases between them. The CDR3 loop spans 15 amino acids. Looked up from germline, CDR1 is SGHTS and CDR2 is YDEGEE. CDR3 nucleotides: TGTGCCAGCAGCTCAGAAACGGGGGATCAAGAGACCCAGTACTTC. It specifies CASSSETGDQETQYF.

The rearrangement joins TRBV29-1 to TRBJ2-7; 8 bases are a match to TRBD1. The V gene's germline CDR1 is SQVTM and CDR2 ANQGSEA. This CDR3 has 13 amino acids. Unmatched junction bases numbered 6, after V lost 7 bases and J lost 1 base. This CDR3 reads CSGRTGSSYEQYF. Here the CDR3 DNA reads TGCAGCGGAAGGACAGGGTCGTCCTACGAGCAGTACTTC.

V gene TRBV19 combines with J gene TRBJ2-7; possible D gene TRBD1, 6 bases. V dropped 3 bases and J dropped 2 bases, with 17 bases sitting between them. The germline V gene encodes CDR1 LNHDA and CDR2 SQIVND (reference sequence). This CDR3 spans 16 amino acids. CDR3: CASSIGAGEEAYEQYF. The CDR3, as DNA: TGTGCCAGTAGTATTGGGGCAGGGGAAGAGGCCTACGAGCAGTACTTC.

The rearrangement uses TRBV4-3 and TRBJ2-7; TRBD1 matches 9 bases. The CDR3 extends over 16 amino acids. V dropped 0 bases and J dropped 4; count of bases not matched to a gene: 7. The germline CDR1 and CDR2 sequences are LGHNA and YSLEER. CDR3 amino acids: CASSQERETGGYEQYF. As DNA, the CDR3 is TGCGCCAGCAGCCAAGAGAGAGAGACAGGGGGTTACGAGCAGTACTTC.

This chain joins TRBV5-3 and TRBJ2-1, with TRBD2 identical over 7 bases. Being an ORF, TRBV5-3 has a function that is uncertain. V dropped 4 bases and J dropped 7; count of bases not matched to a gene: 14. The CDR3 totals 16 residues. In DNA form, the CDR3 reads TGTGCCAGAAGCCCGGAGGTGGCGGGAGCATATAATGAGCAGTTCTTC. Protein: CARSPEVAGAYNEQFF.

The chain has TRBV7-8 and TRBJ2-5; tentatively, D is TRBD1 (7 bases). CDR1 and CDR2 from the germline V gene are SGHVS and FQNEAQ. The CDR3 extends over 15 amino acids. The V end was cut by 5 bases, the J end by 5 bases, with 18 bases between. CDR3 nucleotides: TGTGCCAGCAGCCCCCACAGGGGACTGAGCGAGACCCAGTACTTC. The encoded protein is CASSPHRGLSETQYF. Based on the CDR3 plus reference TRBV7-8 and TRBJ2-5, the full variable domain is GAGVSQSPRYKVAKRGQDVALRCDPISGHVSLFWYQQALGQGPEFLTYFQNEAQLDKSGLPSDRFFAERPEGSVSTLKIQRTQQEDSAVYLCASSPHRGLSETQYFGPGTRLLVL.

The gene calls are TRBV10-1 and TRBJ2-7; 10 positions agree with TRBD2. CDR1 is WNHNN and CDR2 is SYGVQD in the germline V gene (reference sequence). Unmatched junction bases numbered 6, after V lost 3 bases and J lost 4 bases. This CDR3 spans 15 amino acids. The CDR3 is CASSEGILAGYEQYF. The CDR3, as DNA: TGCGCCAGCAGTGAAGGGATACTAGCGGGATACGAGCAGTACTTC.

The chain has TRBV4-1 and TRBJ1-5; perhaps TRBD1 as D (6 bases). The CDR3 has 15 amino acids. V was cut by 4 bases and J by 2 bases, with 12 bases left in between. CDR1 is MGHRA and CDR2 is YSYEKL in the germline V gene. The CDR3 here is CASSLQGSGNQPQHF. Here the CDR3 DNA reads TGCGCCAGCAGCCTCCAGGGGAGTGGCAATCAGCCCCAGCATTTT.

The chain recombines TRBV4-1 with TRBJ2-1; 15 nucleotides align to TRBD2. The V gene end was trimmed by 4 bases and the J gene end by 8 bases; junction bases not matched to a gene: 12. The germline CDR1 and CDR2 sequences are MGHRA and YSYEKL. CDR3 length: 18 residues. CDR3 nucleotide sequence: TGCGCCAGCAGCCCGGGACTAGCGGGAGGACGGCGGCGTCATGAGCAGTTCTTC. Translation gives CASSPGLAGGRRRHEQFF.

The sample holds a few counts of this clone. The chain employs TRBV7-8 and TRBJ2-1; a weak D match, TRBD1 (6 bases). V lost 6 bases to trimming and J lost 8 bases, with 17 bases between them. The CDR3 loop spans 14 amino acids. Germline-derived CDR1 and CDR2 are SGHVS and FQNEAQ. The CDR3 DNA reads TGTGCCAGCAGTCCCGACAGGTGGAGCGATGAGCAGTTCTTC. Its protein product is CASSPDRWSDEQFF.

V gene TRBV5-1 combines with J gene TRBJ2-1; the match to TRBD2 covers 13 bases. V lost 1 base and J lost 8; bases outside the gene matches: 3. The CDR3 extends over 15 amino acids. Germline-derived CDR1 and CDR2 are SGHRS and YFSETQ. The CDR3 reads CASSLTSGGAHEQFF. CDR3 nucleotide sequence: TGCGCCAGCAGCTTGACTAGCGGGGGGGCCCATGAGCAGTTCTTC.

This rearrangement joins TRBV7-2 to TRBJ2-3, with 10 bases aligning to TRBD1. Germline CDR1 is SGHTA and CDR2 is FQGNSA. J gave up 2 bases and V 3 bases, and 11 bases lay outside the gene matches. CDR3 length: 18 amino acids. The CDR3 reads CASSFPQTGGLYTDTQYF. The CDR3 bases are TGTGCCAGCAGCTTCCCCCAGACAGGGGGCCTTTACACAGATACGCAGTATTTT.

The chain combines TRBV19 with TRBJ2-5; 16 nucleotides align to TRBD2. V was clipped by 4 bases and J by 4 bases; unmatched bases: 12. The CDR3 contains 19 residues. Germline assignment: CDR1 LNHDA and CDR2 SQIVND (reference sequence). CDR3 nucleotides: TGTGCCAGTAGTACTGATACCGGGACTAGCGGGAGGGCCAGAGAGACCCAGTACTTC. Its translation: CASSTDTGTSGRARETQYF.